This T cell receptor beta chain was documented in a study of blood T cell repertoires in COVID-19. TCRdb's copy holds only in-frame clones and misses some; the assay was immunoSEQ multiplex PCR. The sample lists approximately 240,000 clones, around 80% occurring once. After removal of 5 bases from V and 7 bases from J, the junction contained 9 bases not matched to a gene. CDR1 is SGHTA and CDR2 is FQGNSA in the germline V gene. This CDR3 spans 14 amino acids. J is TRBJ2-7 and V is TRBV7-2; 9 nucleotides match TRBD1. The sample comprised peripheral blood. This TCR derives from an older woman who had recovered from COVID-19. CDR3 region: CASSPGTGTREQYF. DNA of the CDR3: TGTGCCAGCAGCCCCGGGACAGGGACGCGGGAGCAGTACTTC.